This T cell receptor (beta chain) was sequenced for a study of technical replicates of blood from a handful of donors. TCRdb keeps only in-frame clones here, not all; method: immunoSEQ multiplex PCR. Of more than 95,000 clones listed, approximately 95% are singletons. This CDR3 is built from 17 residues. V was trimmed by 4 bases and J by 5 bases, leaving 23 bases between them. Germline V gives CDR1 SGHAT, CDR2 FQNNGV. This TCR was recovered from a human donor in good health. The rearrangement uses TRBV11-2 and TRBJ2-5; a weak D match, TRBD2 (7 bases). The sequencing sample was made of T cells isolated from PBMCs. CDR3 amino acids: CASSYGRGAGDWETQYF. DNA of the CDR3: TGTGCCAGCAGCTACGGTCGGGGGGCGGGGGATTGGGAGACCCAGTACTTC.